Listed here are 7 T cell receptor beta chains from one sample, sequenced in a study of blood T cells in healthy people across ages. Using a J-beta primer mix together with a sample-barcoded 5' primer, a second PCR was run for roughly 7 to 11 cycles. TCRdb passed the 5' RACE reads through MiXCR, listing each CDR3 protein once. The sample gives hundreds of thousands of distinct CDR3 sequences, approximately 21% of which show up once; 3% to 4.5% is in the top ten. Sequenced input: blood. Receptors originate from a man between 65 and 85 years old in good health.

This clonotype was seen only a few times. The chain carries TRBV20-1 and TRBJ1-1; maybe TRBD1 (5 bases). CDR3 size: 15 residues. The germline gives CDR1 DFQATT, CDR2 SNEGSKA (reference sequence). The ends were cut back, 6 bases at V and 0 bases at J, with 17 bases in the middle. Here the CDR3 DNA reads TGCAGTGCCACCCGACTGGGGGGGGTGAACACTGAAGCTTTCTTT. This sequence encodes CSATRLGGVNTEAFF.

There are a few counts of this clonotype. This may stem from a read error, because a much larger clone lies one nucleotide away. The CDR3 loop is CAGSRLGTGFWEQFF. CDR3 nucleotides: TGTGCCGGCAGCCGCTTGGGGACAGGGTTTTGGGAGCAGTTCTTC. The chain uses TRBV14 and TRBJ2-1, with 9 bases matching TRBD1. The CDR3 is 15 residues long. Germline values: CDR1 SGHDN, CDR2 FVKESK.

In its sample, this clonotype was seen a few times. CDR3: CASSYSGSPPNEQYF. The CDR3 DNA sequence: TGTGCCAGCAGTTACAGCGGGAGTCCCCCCAACGAGCAGTACTTC. The V gene is TRBV6-5, the J gene TRBJ2-7, with 8 bases fitting TRBD2. The J segment lost 5 bases and the V segment lost 2 bases, leaving 8 bases of the junction unmatched. The CDR3 covers 15 residues. Germline V CDR1 and CDR2: MNHEY, SVGAGI.

The chain uses TRBV7-8 and TRBJ1-3; tentatively, D is TRBD1 (5 bases). Per germline, CDR1 SGHVS and CDR2 FQNEAQ. V lost 1 base and J 1 base, leaving 11 bases between the germline ends. The length of the CDR3 is 16 residues. The CDR3 DNA sequence: TGTGCCAGCAGCTTAGTCCTGCAGGGTTCTGGAAACACCATATATTTT. Translated: CASSLVLQGSGNTIYF.

This clonotype was detected many times. The rearrangement links TRBV7-2 to TRBJ2-7, with D tentatively TRBD2 (6 bases). The CDR3 extends over 15 amino acids. Germline-derived CDR1 and CDR2 are SGHTA and FQGNSA. Between the trimmed V and J ends, which lost 3 bases and 0 bases, there was a span of 12 bases. CDR3 nucleotide sequence: TGTGCCAGCAGCTTTGGCGGGACTTCCTCCTACGAGCAGTACTTC. It codes for CASSFGGTSSYEQYF. Variable domain in full (rest from reference TRBV7-2 and TRBJ2-7): GAGVSQSPSNKVTEKGKDVELRCDPISGHTALYWYRQSLGQGLEFLIYFQGNSAPDKSGLPSDRFSAERTGGSVSTLTIQRTQQEDSAVYLCASSFGGTSSYEQYFGPGTRLTVT.

This sequence joins TRBV20-1 and TRBJ1-6, with TRBD1 as a possible D gene (5 bases). The V gene's germline CDR1 is DFQATT and CDR2 SNEGSKA (reference sequence). V lost 3 bases, J lost 0 bases, and 9 bases lay in between. The length of the CDR3 is 15 residues. This chain's CDR3 is CSARTVSSYNSPLHF. CDR3 DNA sequence: TGCAGTGCTAGGACAGTCAGCTCCTATAATTCACCCCTCCACTTT.

The chain combines TRBV5-1 with TRBJ2-1, with TRBD1 identical over 12 bases. The germline CDR1 and CDR2 sequences are SGHRS and YFSETQ. The CDR3 has 18 amino acids. V was pared by 8 bases and J by 0 bases, with 12 bases of the junction left unmatched. CDR3 loop: CASQTGTGGFISYNEQFF. CDR3 coding DNA: TGCGCCAGTCAAACCGGGACAGGGGGCTTCATCTCCTACAATGAGCAGTTCTTC.